In this sample, the clone carrying this T cell receptor beta chain turned up a few times. The plating included 200,000 irradiated, violet-dye-labeled stimulator cells together with 200,000 CFSE-labeled responder cells. Following the reaction, CD3+CD4+ and CD3+CD8+ responders that were proliferating and CFSE-low underwent sorting. Germline CDR1 LGHNA, CDR2 YSLEER. The CDR3 has 19 amino acids. Losses at the gene ends were 1 base for V and 0 bases for J; bases not matched to a gene: 11. This table comes from immunoSEQ multiplex PCR, and its TCRdb copy is limited to in-frame clones, with some not included. Among about 14,000 clones, 35% to 45% were seen once, and the ten largest hold more than 0.95%. The data are from a study of graft-versus-host responses after intestinal transplantation. General observations from the study: The authors found GvH clones in recipient marrow, some appearing first in ileum or blood.

The sequence was collected from a human patient who received an intestinal transplant. The source material was alloreactive CD4+ T cells from a mixed lymphocyte reaction culture, sampled before intestinal transplant. As to subset: CFSE-low proliferating T cells sorted from roughly 6-day pre-transplant mixed lymphocyte reaction (GvH or HvG direction). The chain carries TRBV4-3 and TRBJ1-1, with 10 bases lining up with TRBD1. The CDR3 here is CASSQAGTGAGWVNTEAFF. The CDR3 nucleotides are TGCGCCAGCAGCCAAGCCGGGACAGGGGCGGGATGGGTGAACACTGAAGCTTTCTTT.